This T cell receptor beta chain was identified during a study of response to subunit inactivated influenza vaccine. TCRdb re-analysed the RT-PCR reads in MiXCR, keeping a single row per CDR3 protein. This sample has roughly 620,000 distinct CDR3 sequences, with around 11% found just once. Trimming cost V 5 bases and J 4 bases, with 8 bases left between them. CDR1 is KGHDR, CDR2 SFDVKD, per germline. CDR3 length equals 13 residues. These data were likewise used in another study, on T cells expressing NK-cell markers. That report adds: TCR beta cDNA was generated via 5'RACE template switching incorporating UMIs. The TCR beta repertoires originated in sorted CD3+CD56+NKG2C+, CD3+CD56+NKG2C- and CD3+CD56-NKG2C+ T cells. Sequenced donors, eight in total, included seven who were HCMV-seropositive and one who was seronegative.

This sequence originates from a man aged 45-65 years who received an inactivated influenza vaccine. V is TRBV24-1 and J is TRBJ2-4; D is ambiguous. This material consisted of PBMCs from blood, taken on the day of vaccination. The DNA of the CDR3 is TGTGCCACCAGTGGGCAGGAGAAAAACATTCAGTACTTC. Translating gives CATSGQEKNIQYF.